What follows are 32 T cell receptor beta chains derived from one specimen sequenced in a study of neurological immune-mediated disorders. In TCRdb, the 5' RACE reads were re-called with MiXCR into one record per CDR3 protein. The sample shows roughly 100,000 distinct CDR3 sequences, roughly 3.5% of them seen only once. Material: PBMCs. All receptors come from a woman younger than 30 with multiple sclerosis.

This clonotype appeared many times. This chain links TRBV12-3 or TRBV12-4 with TRBJ1-1, with 7 bases fitting TRBD1. With V trimmed by 7 bases and J by 1 base, 6 bases remained unmatched. This CDR3 spans 14 amino acids. CDR3 residues: CASTPGQRNTEAFF. The CDR3 bases are TGTGCCAGCACCCCGGGACAGAGGAACACTGAAGCTTTCTTT.

This clonotype has only a few counts. The rearrangement links TRBV5-1 to TRBJ2-3; D tentatively fits TRBD1 or TRBD2 (6 bases each). CDR3 length: 15 residues. The germline gives CDR1 SGHRS, CDR2 YFSETQ. The V gene lost 0 bases and the J gene lost 4 bases, with 12 bases spanning the gap. In DNA form, the CDR3 reads TGCGCCAGCAGCTTGGAAGGGGGGCCTGCAGATACGCAGTATTTT. This sequence encodes CASSLEGGPADTQYF.

This clonotype was detected many times. This sequence joins TRBV5-5 and TRBJ1-2; 8 bases align to TRBD1. V was clipped by 3 bases and J by 0 bases; unmatched bases: 4. The germline V gene encodes CDR1 SGHKS and CDR2 YYEKEE (reference sequence). The CDR3 runs to 15 residues. The CDR3 nucleotides are TGTGCCAGCAGCTCTTGGACAGGGACTAACTATGGCTACACCTTC. It yields the protein CASSSWTGTNYGYTF.

This clonotype showed up many times. The genes are TRBV6-5 and TRBJ1-1; 7 bases are a match to TRBD1. Germline CDR1 and CDR2: MNHEY and SVGAGI. CDR3 length: 15 amino acids. Trimming at V came to 5 bases and at J to 5 bases, leaving 11 bases not matched to a gene. The CDR3 loop reads CASSRHRDSGTEAFF. In nucleotides, the CDR3 is TGTGCCAGCAGTAGACACCGGGACAGTGGAACTGAAGCTTTCTTT.

This clonotype turned up a few times. The J gene is TRBJ2-3, the V gene TRBV11-3, with TRBD2 identical over 13 bases. Germline CDR1 reads SGHNT; CDR2 reads YENEEA. The CDR3 is made up of 17 amino acids. The ends lost 5 bases at V and 5 bases at J; junction bases unmatched: 10. CDR3 nucleotide sequence: TGTGCCAGCAGCCCTGGGACTAGCGGGACCCGGGAAGATACGCAGTATTTT. The encoded protein is CASSPGTSGTREDTQYF.

This clonotype was seen at least ten times. The V gene is TRBV27, the J gene TRBJ2-3; perhaps TRBD2 as D (6 bases). V shed 2 bases and J shed 7 bases, with 13 bases lying between them. There are 14 residues in the CDR3. Germline V gene sequence: CDR1 MNHEY, CDR2 SMNVEV (reference sequence). The CDR3 protein is CASSLRQGGNTQYF. As DNA, the CDR3 is TGTGCCAGCAGTTTACGGCAAGGCGGGAATACGCAGTATTTT.

This clonotype was detected many times. In DNA, the CDR3 is TGCAGCGCAAGGTATAGTGGGGAGACTAGCGGGAGATATGAGCAGTTCTTC. It yields the protein CSARYSGETSGRYEQFF. J is TRBJ2-1 and V is TRBV29-1, with 12 bases matching TRBD2. CDR1 SQVTM and CDR2 ANQGSEA come from the germline V gene. This CDR3 is 17 amino acids long. After removal of 7 bases from V and 8 bases from J, the junction contained 18 bases not matched to a gene.

This clonotype was recorded at least ten times. The chain couples TRBV5-1 to TRBJ2-5; 8 bases line up with TRBD1. J was trimmed by 3 bases and V by 0 bases; bases with no gene match: 4. CDR3 length: 15 residues. Germline CDR1 SGHRS, CDR2 YFSETQ. CDR3 nucleotides: TGCGCCAGCAGCTTGGACCCGGACAGGGAAGAGACCCAGTACTTC. Protein sequence: CASSLDPDREETQYF.

V usage is TRBV7-2 and J usage is TRBJ2-7; 11 bases line up with TRBD2. The CDR3 sequence is 14 residues long. The V and J ends lost 5 bases and 5 bases, in that order; junction bases with no gene match: 5. Per germline, CDR1 SGHTA and CDR2 FQGNSA. The CDR3 loop is CASSPSGGLDEQYF. The DNA for the CDR3 is TGTGCCAGCAGCCCTAGCGGGGGGCTCGACGAGCAGTACTTC.

This chain connects TRBV6-4 to TRBJ1-1, with unresolved D. Germline CDR1 MRHNA, CDR2 SNTAGT. V gave up 6 bases and J gave up 1 base, with 15 bases separating them. The CDR3 spans 15 residues. Written as DNA, the CDR3 is TGTGCCAGCAGAGAGACTGGACGCAAGAACACTGAAGCTTTCTTT. It yields the protein CASRETGRKNTEAFF.

To note about this clonotype: This may be a read error: a much more frequent sequence differs by one nucleotide. This rearrangement joins TRBV7-8 to TRBJ2-1, with 11 bases that match TRBD2. Germline assignment: CDR1 SGHVS and CDR2 FQNEAQ. The CDR3 totals 16 residues. CDR3 region: CASSLVLAGGSNAQFF. CDR3 coding DNA: TGTGCCAGCAGCTTAGTGTTAGCGGGAGGGTCCAATGCGCAGTTCTTC.

This clonotype came up many times. The chain recombines TRBV4-1 with TRBJ1-4; D remains unclear. CDR3 length: 12 residues. Germline-derived CDR1 and CDR2 are MGHRA and YSYEKL. The ends were cut back, 5 bases at V and 3 bases at J, with 4 bases in the middle. For the CDR3, the DNA is TGCGCCAGCAGCAGGGCTAATGAAAAACTGTTTTTT. Amino acid sequence: CASSRANEKLFF.

This clonotype was recorded at least ten times. One end of the junction is discordant with germline, which a read error may explain. CDR3: CASSLASAGGINEQFF. The CDR3, as DNA: TGTGCCAGCAGCTTAGCGTCTGCGGGGGGAATCAATGAGCAGTTCTTC. The rearrangement joins TRBV12-3 or TRBV12-4 to TRBJ2-1, with 8 bases identical to TRBD2. The CDR3 is made up of 16 amino acids.

This clonotype came up many times. The chain couples TRBV4-1 to TRBJ2-5, with D possibly being TRBD2 (5 bases). With 6 bases removed from V and 9 bases from J, the gap between germline ends came to 11 bases. Per germline, CDR1 MGHRA and CDR2 YSYEKL. The CDR3 is made up of 11 amino acids. CDR3 loop: CASRGIASQYF. CDR3 coding DNA: TGCGCCAGCAGGGGGATAGCGTCCCAGTACTTC.

This clonotype was recorded at least ten times. CDR3 sequence: CASPEVRCTDTQYF. For the CDR3, the DNA is TGTGCCAGCCCGGAGGTCCGGTGCACAGATACGCAGTATTTT. The rearrangement links TRBV5-7 to TRBJ2-3, with a weak D call TRBD2 (5 bases). TRBV5-7 is an ORF, with its function uncertain. CDR3 length equals 14 residues. The ends were cut back, 7 bases at V and 1 base at J, with 13 bases in the middle.

There are many counts of this clonotype. The chain recombines TRBV20-1 with TRBJ2-3; 13 nucleotides agree with TRBD2. Unmatched junction bases numbered 1, after V lost 7 bases and J lost 6 bases. Germline V lookup: CDR1 DFQATT, CDR2 SNEGSKA (reference sequence). The CDR3 is 12 amino acids. CDR3 sequence: CSGLAGGDTQYF. The DNA of the CDR3 is TGCAGTGGACTAGCGGGGGGCGATACGCAGTATTTT.

There are many counts of this clonotype. The CDR3 spells CSARTGIGYGYTF. The CDR3 nucleotides read TGCAGTGCTAGAACGGGGATAGGCTATGGCTACACCTTC. The chain has TRBV20-1 and TRBJ1-2; no reliable D call. Germline V CDR1 and CDR2: DFQATT, SNEGSKA (reference sequence). This CDR3 is 13 amino acids long. V dropped 2 bases and J dropped 4 bases, with 11 bases sitting between them.

The table lists this clonotype with many counts. The V gene is TRBV7-2, the J gene TRBJ2-3; D gene ambiguous. V gave up 2 bases and J gave up 4 bases, with 10 bases separating them. Per germline, CDR1 SGHTA and CDR2 FQGNSA. The CDR3 contains 14 residues. CDR3: CASSLIGLADTQYF. The CDR3 DNA reads as TGTGCCAGCAGCTTAATCGGGCTCGCAGATACGCAGTATTTT.

This clonotype appeared many times. The chain carries TRBV7-2 and TRBJ1-1; D may be TRBD1 (6 bases). CDR1 SGHTA and CDR2 FQGNSA come from the germline V gene. V was trimmed by 5 bases and J by 7 bases, leaving 14 bases between them. The length of the CDR3 is 13 residues. The CDR3 region is CASSPFRQDEAFF. Written as DNA, the CDR3 is TGTGCCAGCAGCCCCTTCCGACAGGATGAAGCTTTCTTT.

The chain combines TRBV20-1 with TRBJ1-1; D not resolved. Germline V CDR1 and CDR2: DFQATT, SNEGSKA (reference sequence). The V gene lost 6 bases and the J gene lost 5 bases, with 10 bases spanning the gap. This CDR3 spans 11 amino acids. The CDR3 nucleotides are TGCAGTGCCCCCGGGCGGACTGAAGCTTTCTTT. It yields the protein CSAPGRTEAFF.

This clonotype showed up many times. This chain connects TRBV7-2 to TRBJ2-7; D is uncertain. CDR1 and CDR2 from the germline V gene are SGHTA and FQGNSA. The CDR3 covers 11 residues. Between the trimmed V and J ends, which lost 2 bases and 5 bases, there was a span of 4 bases. The CDR3 region is CASSLWNEQYF. CDR3 nucleotide sequence: TGTGCCAGCAGCTTATGGAACGAGCAGTACTTC. Full variable domain (rest looked up from reference TRBV7-2 and TRBJ2-7): GAGVSQSPSNKVTEKGKDVELRCDPISGHTALYWYRQSLGQGLEFLIYFQGNSAPDKSGLPSDRFSAERTGGSVSTLTIQRTQQEDSAVYLCASSLWNEQYFGPGTRLTVT.

This clonotype has ten or more counts. The genes are TRBV7-9 and TRBJ2-5; D unclear. Germline V gene data show CDR1 as SEHNR and CDR2 as FQNEAQ (reference sequence). The CDR3 is 14 amino acids. The V and J ends lost 1 base and 3 bases respectively, with 9 bases between them. DNA for the CDR3: TGTGCCAGCAGCTTAGGGGCCAACAAAGAGACCCAGTACTTC. This encodes CASSLGANKETQYF.

This clonotype was recorded at least ten times. CDR3 amino acids: CSVEYSGFHTLAQFYEQFF. CDR3 DNA sequence: TGCAGCGTTGAATATTCGGGATTCCATACTCTAGCTCAATTCTATGAGCAGTTCTTC. This sequence joins TRBV29-1 and TRBJ2-1, with a tentative D call TRBD2 (5 bases). The germline V gene has CDR1 SQVTM and CDR2 ANQGSEA. The CDR3 has 19 amino acids. Trimming shortened V by 2 bases and J by 8 bases, and 31 bases separated the two germline ends.

This clonotype was seen ten or more times. The V call is TRBV7-9, the J call TRBJ2-7; D not certain. This CDR3 is 12 amino acids long. CDR1 SEHNR and CDR2 FQNEAQ come from the germline V gene (reference sequence). Trimming cost V 5 bases and J 2 bases, with 7 bases left between them. The CDR3 DNA is TGTGCCAGCAGCGCCGAAACCTACGAGCAGTACTTC. Protein sequence: CASSAETYEQYF.

This clonotype has ten or more counts. The chain carries TRBV3-1 and TRBJ2-1; a weak D match, TRBD2 (5 bases). The germline gives CDR1 LGHDT, CDR2 YNNKEL (reference sequence). The CDR3 consists of 14 residues. V was trimmed by 3 bases and J by 9 bases, leaving 15 bases between them. The CDR3 nucleotides are TGTGCCAGCAGCCAGGTCGTCGGGGTGGGTGAGCAGTTCTTC. It is translated as CASSQVVGVGEQFF.

This clonotype was seen only a few times. A read error is possible here, since a much larger clone lies one base away. The V gene is TRBV10-3, the J gene TRBJ2-2; the D is unclear. There are 12 residues in the CDR3. Germline V gene data show CDR1 as ENHRY and CDR2 as SYGVKD. Here the CDR3 DNA reads TGTGACATCAGTGAAATCTACGGGGAGCTGTTTTTT. It translates to CDISEIYGELFF.

This clonotype has at least ten counts. CDR3: CASSQGVNEQFF. DNA for the CDR3: TGTGCCAGCAGTCAGGGGGTCAATGAGCAGTTCTTC. J is TRBJ2-1 and V is TRBV6-6, with 7 bases lining up with TRBD1. Germline loops: CDR1 MNHNY, CDR2 SVGAGI (reference sequence). V shed 5 bases, J shed 6 bases, and the junction held 1 base outside the gene matches. CDR3 size: 12 residues.

This clonotype was observed at least ten times. V usage is TRBV15 and J usage is TRBJ1-5; D is unresolved. Trimming took off 4 bases at V and 1 base at J, with 8 bases between the two ends. CDR3 length: 14 amino acids. In germline, CDR1 is LNHNV, CDR2 YYDKDF (reference sequence). The DNA for the CDR3 is TGTGCCACCAGCAAAGCGGTAAGCAATCAGCCCCAGCATTTT. Translating gives CATSKAVSNQPQHF.

The sample holds many counts of this clonotype. The chain employs TRBV7-2 and TRBJ2-5, with 10 bases that match TRBD1. With V trimmed by 1 base and J by 5 bases, 4 bases remained unmatched. Germline V gene sequence: CDR1 SGHTA, CDR2 FQGNSA. The CDR3 extends over 15 amino acids. CDR3 amino acids: CASSLVLDRGETQYF. The DNA of the CDR3 is TGTGCCAGCAGCTTAGTTTTGGACAGGGGGGAGACCCAGTACTTC.

This clonotype was found many times. The chain links TRBV7-2 to TRBJ2-7; D not certain. Germline V gives CDR1 SGHTA, CDR2 FQGNSA. V was trimmed by 3 bases and J by 0 bases, leaving 9 bases between them. The CDR3 has 14 residues. The chain's CDR3 is CASSFAQVSYEQYF. For the CDR3, the DNA is TGTGCCAGCAGCTTTGCCCAGGTCTCCTACGAGCAGTACTTC.

This clonotype was picked up many times. This chain connects TRBV3-1 to TRBJ2-1; 8 bases are a match to TRBD1. CDR1 and CDR2 from the germline V gene are LGHDT and YNNKEL (reference sequence). After removal of 0 bases from V and 7 bases from J, the junction contained 5 bases not matched to a gene. The CDR3 loop spans 15 amino acids. The CDR3 protein is CASSQEGQGGNEQFF. CDR3 DNA: TGTGCCAGCAGCCAAGAAGGACAGGGCGGTAATGAGCAGTTCTTC.

This clonotype was found many times. J is TRBJ2-5 and V is TRBV6-1; TRBD2 matches at 15 bases. The V gene's germline CDR1 is MNHNS and CDR2 SASEGT. The J segment lost 4 bases and the V segment lost 6 bases, leaving 6 bases of the junction unmatched. CDR3 length equals 16 residues. In nucleotides, the CDR3 is TGTGCCAGCAGCGACGGACTAGCGGGAGGGGGAGAGACCCAGTACTTC. This encodes CASSDGLAGGGETQYF.